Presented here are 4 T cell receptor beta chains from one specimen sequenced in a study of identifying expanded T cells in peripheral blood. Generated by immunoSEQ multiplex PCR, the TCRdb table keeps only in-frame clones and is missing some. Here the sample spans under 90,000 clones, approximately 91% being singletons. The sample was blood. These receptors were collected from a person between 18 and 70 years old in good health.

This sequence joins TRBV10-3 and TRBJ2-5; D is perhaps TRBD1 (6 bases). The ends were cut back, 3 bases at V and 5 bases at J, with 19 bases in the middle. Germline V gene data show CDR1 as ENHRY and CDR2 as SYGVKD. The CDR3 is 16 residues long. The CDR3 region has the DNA TGTGCCATCAGTGACGCTAGCAGGGGCGCGTGGGAGACCCAGTACTTC. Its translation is CAISDASRGAWETQYF.

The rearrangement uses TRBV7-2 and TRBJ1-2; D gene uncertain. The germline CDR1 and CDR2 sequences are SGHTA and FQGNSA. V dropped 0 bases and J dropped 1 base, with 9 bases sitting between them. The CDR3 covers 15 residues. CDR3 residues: CASSLALASNYGYTF. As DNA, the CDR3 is TGTGCCAGCAGCTTAGCGCTTGCCAGTAACTATGGCTACACCTTC.

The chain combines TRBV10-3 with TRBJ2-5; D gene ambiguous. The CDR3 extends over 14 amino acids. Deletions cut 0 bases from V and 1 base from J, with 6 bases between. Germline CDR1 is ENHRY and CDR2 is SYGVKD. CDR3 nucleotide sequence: TGTGCCATCAGTGAGTCCGGCAGCCAAGAGACCCAGTACTTC. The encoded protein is CAISESGSQETQYF.

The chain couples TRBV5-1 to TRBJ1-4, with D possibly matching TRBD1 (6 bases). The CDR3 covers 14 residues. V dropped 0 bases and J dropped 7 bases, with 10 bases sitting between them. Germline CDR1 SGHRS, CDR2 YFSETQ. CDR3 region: CASSLGDTIEKLFF. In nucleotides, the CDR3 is TGCGCCAGCAGCTTGGGGGACACGATTGAAAAACTGTTTTTT.